Detailed here is one TCR beta chain. Its antigen is unidentified. CDR3 length equals 14 residues. V shed 7 bases and J shed 6 bases, with 18 bases lying between them. Per the germline V gene, CDR1 is LNHDA and CDR2 is SQIVND (reference sequence). The entry originates in a study of shared clonotypes between healthy human individuals. Study outcomes and limitations: Clonotypes shared by all four donors outscored non-shared clonotypes in generation probability.

Per the authors' pipeline: Filtering differed for immunoSEQ, which gave only junction sequences without quality scores. Measured with immunoSEQ multiplex PCR; TCRdb has only the in-frame clones, and not every one. Clone size and the V and J calls come from that table; the DNA yielded D and trimming. This table holds roughly 2 million clones, 95% found once. The study drew its donors from healthy HIV-negative adults without recent acute infections or vaccinations. Subsets obtained from CD4+ cells comprised CD45RA+ naive and CD45RA-negative memory cells. The genes are TRBV19 and TRBJ1-2, with TRBD1 as a possible D gene (5 bases). The sequenced sample consisted of naive CD4+ T cells sorted from blood. Subset of the sample: CD45RA+ positively selected. This clonotype was sampled from a man aged 18 to 29 in good health. The CDR3 region has the DNA TGTGCCAGTACCCAATCGGGACGTTTTAATGGCTACACCTTC. It translates to CASTQSGRFNGYTF.